This T cell receptor beta chain was profiled in a study of radiotherapy plus CTLA-4 blockade in lung cancer. Study-wide results and caveats: Early clonal dynamics of blood T cells, together with interferon-beta, were reported as the best response predictor.

Profiled with immunoSEQ multiplex PCR; TCRdb holds only in-frame clones, not every one. The sample shows some 34,000 clones, around 77% of them seen only once. About this clone: The antigen remains unidentified.

Per the germline V gene, CDR1 is SGHTA and CDR2 is FQGTGA. This CDR3 region has 16 residues. V shed 5 bases and J shed 10 bases, with 24 bases lying between them. CTLA-4 blockade using ipilimumab, together with focal radiation, was received by patients with chemo-refractory metastatic non-small-cell lung cancer. The sequencing here drew on peripheral blood, taken from a patient treated with radiotherapy plus ipilimumab. This clonotype was obtained from a human donor with non-small cell lung cancer who had stable disease on radiotherapy plus ipilimumab. The chain employs TRBV7-3 and TRBJ2-1; weak D call: TRBD2 (6 bases). CDR3 sequence (DNA): TGTGCCAGCAGCCCAGAGGGGCCGGGGGTTGTAAAGGAGCAGTTCTTC. Translation: CASSPEGPGVVKEQFF.